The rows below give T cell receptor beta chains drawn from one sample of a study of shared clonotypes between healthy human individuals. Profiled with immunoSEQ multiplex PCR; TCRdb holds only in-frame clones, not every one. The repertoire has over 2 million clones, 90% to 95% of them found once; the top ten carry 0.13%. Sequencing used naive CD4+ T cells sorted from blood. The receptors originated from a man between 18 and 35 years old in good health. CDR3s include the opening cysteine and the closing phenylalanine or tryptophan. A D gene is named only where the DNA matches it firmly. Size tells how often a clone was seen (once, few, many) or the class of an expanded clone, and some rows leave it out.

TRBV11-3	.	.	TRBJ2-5	TGTGCCAGCAGCGACGCAGGAGAGACCCAGTACTTC	CASSDAGETQYF
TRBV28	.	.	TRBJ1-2	TGTGCCAGCAGTTTTGGTTTGTTTTTGGGGGGCGCTGAAGCTAACTATGGCTACACCTTC	CASSFGLFLGGAEANYGYTF
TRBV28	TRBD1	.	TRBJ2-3	TGTGCCAGCAGCTTTACCTGGACAGGGGACACAGATACGCAGTATTTT	CASSFTWTGDTDTQYF
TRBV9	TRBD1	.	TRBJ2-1	TGTGCCAGCAGCTCAGCCGGGACAGGGGTTTTTAATGAGCAGTTCTTC	CASSSAGTGVFNEQFF
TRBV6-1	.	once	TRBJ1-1	TGTGCCAGCACCCAGGGGAACACTGAAGCTTTCTTT	CASTQGNTEAFF
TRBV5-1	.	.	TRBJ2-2	TGCGCCAGCAGCGTTGTTGGGCTGATGAACACCGGGGAGCTGTTTTTT	CASSVVGLMNTGELFF
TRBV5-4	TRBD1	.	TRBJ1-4	TGTGCCAGCAGCGGGGGGACAGGGGGAAAAGAAAAACTGTTTTTT	CASSGGTGGKEKLFF
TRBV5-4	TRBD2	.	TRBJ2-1	TGTGCCAGCAGCGCGCTAGCGGGAGTAGTGGGCAATGAGCAGTTCTTC	CASSALAGVVGNEQFF
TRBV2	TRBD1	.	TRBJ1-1	TGTGCCAGCAGTGTAGAGACAGGGCGGAACACTGAAGCTTTCTTT	CASSVETGRNTEAFF
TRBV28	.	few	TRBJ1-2	TGTGCCAGCAGTTTATCGATAGACCCTGGCTACACCTTC	CASSLSIDPGYTF
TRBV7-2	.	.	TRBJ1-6	TGTGCCAGCAGCTCAAGTCCTGGCAGCACTTATAATTCACCCCTCCACTTT	CASSSSPGSTYNSPLHF
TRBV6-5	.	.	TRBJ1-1	TGTGCCAGCAGTTACAGGCGCGGGAACACTGAAGCTTTCTTT	CASSYRRGNTEAFF